Given below is one T cell receptor beta chain in context. Its target is not known. The record originates from a study of human T cells and chemical hapten exposure. Study-level points and caveats: Expanded TCR counts at PT1 were positively correlated with the patch test score. Significantly greater numbers of large CDR3 similarity clusters came from expanded TCRs than from controls.

Single cDNA molecules in the library carried unique molecular identifiers attached during preparation. TCRdb used MiXCR to reprocess the RACE reads, holding one entry per CDR3 protein. The top ten hold around 2.7% of the sample, which has roughly 120,000 distinct CDR3 sequences, around an eighth seen once. V was pared by 8 bases and J by 0 bases, with 17 bases between. CDR3 length: 15 amino acids. Described time point: pre-sensitization, week 0. The treatment was: therapeutic diphenylcyclopropenone sensitization with weekly scalp DPC. The V call is TRBV12-3 or TRBV12-4, the J call TRBJ2-7, with a possible D match to TRBD2 (6 bases). The source is a young woman with alopecia areata. Some clones in this sample may be carry-over from other donors' samples. Source: whole blood, taken in connection with sensitization to the hapten diphenylcyclopropenone (DPC). CDR3 sequence reads: CASRVSGASSYEQYF. DNA for the CDR3: TGTGCCAGCCGGGTTAGCGGTGCGTCCTCCTACGAGCAGTACTTC.